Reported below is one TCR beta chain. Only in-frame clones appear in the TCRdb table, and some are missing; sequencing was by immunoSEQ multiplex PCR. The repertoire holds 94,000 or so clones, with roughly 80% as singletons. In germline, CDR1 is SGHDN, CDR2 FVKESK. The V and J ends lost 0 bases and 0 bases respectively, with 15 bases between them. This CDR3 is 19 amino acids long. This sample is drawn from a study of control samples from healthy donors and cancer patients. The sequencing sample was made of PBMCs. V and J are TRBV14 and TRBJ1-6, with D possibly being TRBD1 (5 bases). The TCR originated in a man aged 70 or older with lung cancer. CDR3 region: CASSQDWGPSSSYNSPLHF. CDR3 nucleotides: TGTGCCAGCAGCCAAGATTGGGGCCCCAGTAGCTCCTATAATTCACCCCTCCACTTT.